This TCR beta chain came from a study of shared clonotypes between healthy human individuals. In the study overall: Per donor, CD8 memory used one plate, CD8 naive used two, CD4 memory used three and CD4 naive used three.

CD45RO-negative CD8 cells positively selected for CCR7 made up the naive population, which excluded terminally differentiated effector memory CD45RA+ cells. TCRdb's table, derived via immunoSEQ multiplex PCR, lists solely in-frame clones and lacks some. The sample has about 580,000 clones; nearly 98% are singletons. The ends were cut back, 0 bases at V and 4 bases at J, with 15 bases in the middle. This CDR3 comprises 16 residues. CDR1 MNHEY and CDR2 SVGAGI come from the germline V gene. This clonotype was obtained from a man aged 30 to 39 in good health. Sequenced: naive CD8+ T cells sorted from blood. The chain carries TRBV6-5 and TRBJ1-2; weak D call: TRBD1 (5 bases). In DNA form, the CDR3 reads TGTGCCAGCAGTTACTCTCGGGGCAGGGCCTTCTATGGCTACACCTTC. Protein: CASSYSRGRAFYGYTF.